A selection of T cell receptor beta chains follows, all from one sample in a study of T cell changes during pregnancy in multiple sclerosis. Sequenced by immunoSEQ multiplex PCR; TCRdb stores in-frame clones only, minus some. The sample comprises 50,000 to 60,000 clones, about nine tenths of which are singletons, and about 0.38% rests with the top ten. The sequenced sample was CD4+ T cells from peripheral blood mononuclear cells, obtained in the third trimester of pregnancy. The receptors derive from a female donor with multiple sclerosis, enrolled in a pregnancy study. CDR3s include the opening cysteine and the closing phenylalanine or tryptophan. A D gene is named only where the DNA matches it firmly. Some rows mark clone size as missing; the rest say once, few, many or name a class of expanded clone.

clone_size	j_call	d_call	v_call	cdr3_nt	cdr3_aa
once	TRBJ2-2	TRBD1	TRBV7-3	TGTGCCAGCAGCTCCGCGTGGGACAGGGGGAGAAACACCGGGGAGCTGTTTTTT	CASSSAWDRGRNTGELFF
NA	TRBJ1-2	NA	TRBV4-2	TGTGCCAGCAGCCAAGGGACAGAGAGATATGGCTACACCTTC	CASSQGTERYGYTF
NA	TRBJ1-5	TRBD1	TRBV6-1	TGTGCCAGCAGTTGGGACAGGGGAGGCAATCAGCCCCAGCATTTT	CASSWDRGGNQPQHF
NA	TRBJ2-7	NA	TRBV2	TGTGCCAGCATGGCTGGGGGCACTTACGAGCAGTACTTC	CASMAGGTYEQYF
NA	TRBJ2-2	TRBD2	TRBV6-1	TGTGCCAGCAGTGAAAAAGGGGGGACTAGAGAATGGGGCGGGGAGCTGTTTTTT	CASSEKGGTREWGGELFF
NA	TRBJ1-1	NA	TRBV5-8	TGTGCCAGCAGCTTGATGGGCAGGGTGAACACTGAAGCTTTCTTT	CASSLMGRVNTEAFF
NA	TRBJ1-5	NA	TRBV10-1	TGCGCCAGCAATCTACTTGACGGACTATTTAGCAATCAGCCCCAGCATTTT	CASNLLDGLFSNQPQHF
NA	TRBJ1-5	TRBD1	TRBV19	TGTGCCAGTAGCCACACCGGGACAGGGGCAAGCAATCAGCCCCAGCATTTT	CASSHTGTGASNQPQHF
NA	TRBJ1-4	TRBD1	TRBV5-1	TGCGCCAGCAGCTTGGGACAGGGGGCGGAAGGTGAAAAACTGTTTTTT	CASSLGQGAEGEKLFF
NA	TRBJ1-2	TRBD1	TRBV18	TGTGCCAGCTCACTACAGGGGACAGACTCTGGCTACACCTTC	CASSLQGTDSGYTF
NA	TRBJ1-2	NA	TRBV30	TGTGCCTGGAGTGTACAGCAGGGTCATACCTTC	CAWSVQQGHTF
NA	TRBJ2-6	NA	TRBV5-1	TGCGCCAGCAGCTTGGAAAACCTCCAGGTCCTGACTTTC	CASSLENLQVLTF
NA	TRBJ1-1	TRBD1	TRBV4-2	TGTGCCAGCAGCGGCATCAGGGGGGACACTGAAGCTTTCTTT	CASSGIRGDTEAFF
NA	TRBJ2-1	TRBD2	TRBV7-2	TGTGCCAGCAGCTTAATAGCGGGGGGTTACAATGAGCAGTTCTTC	CASSLIAGGYNEQFF
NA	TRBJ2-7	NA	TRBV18	TGTGCCAGCTCACGGGTGGGCAACGAGCAGTACTTC	CASSRVGNEQYF
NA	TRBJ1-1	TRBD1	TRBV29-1	TGCAGCGTCTCGGATATTCCCGGGACAGTAAAAAGAACTGAAGCTTTCTTT	CSVSDIPGTVKRTEAFF
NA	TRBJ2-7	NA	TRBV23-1	TGCGCCGTTATTTCCTACGAGCAGTACTTC	CAVISYEQYF
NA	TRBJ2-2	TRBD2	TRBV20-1	TGCAGTGGACGGGGGGACGGGGAGCTGTTTTTT	CSGRGDGELFF
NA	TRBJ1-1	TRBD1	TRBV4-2	TGTGCCAGCAGCCCAAGTCCCGGGACAGGGGGACGAACGATACGGAACACTGAAGCTTTCTTT	CASSPSPGTGGRTIRNTEAFF
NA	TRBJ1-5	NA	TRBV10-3	TGTGCCGTAAATGCCGGGGTAGGTCAGCCCCAGCATTTT	CAVNAGVGQPQHF
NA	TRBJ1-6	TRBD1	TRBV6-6	TGTGCCAGCAAGTTGGACAGGGATTATAATTCACCCCTCCACTTT	CASKLDRDYNSPLHF
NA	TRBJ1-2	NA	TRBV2	TGTGCCAGCAGTGAGGGCCCTGGTTTCTCTGGCTACACCTTC	CASSEGPGFSGYTF
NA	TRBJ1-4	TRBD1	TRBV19	TGTGCCAGTAGAGGGGGCTGGTATGAAAAACTGTTTTTT	CASRGGWYEKLFF
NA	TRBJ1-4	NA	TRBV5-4	TGTGCCAGCAGCTTTAACCGAGGCAGAGATGAAAAACTGTTTTTT	CASSFNRGRDEKLFF
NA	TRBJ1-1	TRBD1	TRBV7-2	TGTGCCAGCAGCTTAGTTAGGGTGTCAGGGGGTAAGAACACTGAAGCTTTCTTT	CASSLVRVSGGKNTEAFF
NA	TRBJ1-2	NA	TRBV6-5	TGTGCCAGCAGCCGCCTCCAGCAGGGTGGCTACACCTTC	CASSRLQQGGYTF
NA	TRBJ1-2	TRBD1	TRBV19	TGTGCCAGTAGTATCCCGACAGGGCTATATGGCTACACCTTC	CASSIPTGLYGYTF
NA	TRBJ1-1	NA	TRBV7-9	TGTGCCAGCAGCCGGACAGCTAACACTGAAGCTTTCTTT	CASSRTANTEAFF
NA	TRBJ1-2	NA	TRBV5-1	TGCGCCAGCAGCTTGGGGCGGTCAGAGTATGGCTACACCTTC	CASSLGRSEYGYTF
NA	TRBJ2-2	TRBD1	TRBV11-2	TGTGCCAGCAGCTCTATACAGGGGAATTCCGGGGAGCTGTTTTTT	CASSSIQGNSGELFF
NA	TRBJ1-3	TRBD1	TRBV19	TGTGCCAGTAGTGAGCGACAGGGGGTCACCATATATTTT	CASSERQGVTIYF
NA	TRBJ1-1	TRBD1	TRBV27	TGTGCCAGCAGTTCAGCAGGGGGCGGTTTGTCTGAAGCTTTCTTT	CASSSAGGGLSEAFF
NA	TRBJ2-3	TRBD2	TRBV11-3	TGTGCCAGCAGCTTGGGACTAGCGGGGACCACAGATACGCAGTATTTT	CASSLGLAGTTDTQYF
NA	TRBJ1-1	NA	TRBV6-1	TGTGCCAGCCGCCGGGGGGACGACCCGAGGACTGAAGCTTTCTTT	CASRRGDDPRTEAFF
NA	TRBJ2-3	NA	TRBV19	TGTGCCAGTAATCCGGGAGAGGTAGATACGCAGTATTTT	CASNPGEVDTQYF
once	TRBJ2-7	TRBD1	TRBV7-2	TGTGCCAGCAGCCCTTCCGGGACAGCTAGCTCCTACGAGCAGTACTTC	CASSPSGTASSYEQYF
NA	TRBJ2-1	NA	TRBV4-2	TGTGCCAGCAGCCAAGATGGAATAGGGGGAGTCTACAATGAGCAGTTCTTC	CASSQDGIGGVYNEQFF
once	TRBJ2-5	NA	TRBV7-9	TGTGCCAGCAGCTTATTAGGGACATCAGAGACCCAGTACTTC	CASSLLGTSETQYF
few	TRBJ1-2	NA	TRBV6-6	TGTGCCTCCCGGCGGGGGACATCTGATGGCTACACCTTC	CASRRGTSDGYTF
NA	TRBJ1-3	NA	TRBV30	TGTGCCTGGAGTGTAACGGGGAGGAACACCATATATTTT	CAWSVTGRNTIYF
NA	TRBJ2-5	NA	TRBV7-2	TGTGCCAGCAGCGTAGGCCGGAGTGGGACCCAGTACTTC	CASSVGRSGTQYF
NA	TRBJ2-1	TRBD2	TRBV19	TGTGCCAGTAGTGGCCTGGGCGGGAGTACGTACAATGAGCAGTTCTTC	CASSGLGGSTYNEQFF
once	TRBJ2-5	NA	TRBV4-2	TGTGCCAGCAGCCTACAGGGAAAAGAGACCCAGTACTTC	CASSLQGKETQYF
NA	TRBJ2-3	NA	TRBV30	TGTGCCTGGAGTGTTGGAGCGGCTAGCACAGATACGCAGTATTTT	CAWSVGAASTDTQYF
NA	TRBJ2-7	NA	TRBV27	TGTGCCAGCAGTTCGCAGGTCGGGGTTAAGGTCAGGGGTGTCCCCTACGAGCAGTACTTC	CASSSQVGVKVRGVPYEQYF
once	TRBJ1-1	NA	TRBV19	TGTGCCAGTAGTAGGGCAGGGGCCGAGGACACTGAAGCTTTCTTT	CASSRAGAEDTEAFF
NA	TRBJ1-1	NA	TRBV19	TGTGCCAGTAGTATAGACTGGAACACTGAAGCTTTCTTT	CASSIDWNTEAFF
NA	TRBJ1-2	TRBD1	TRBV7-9	TGTGCCAGCAGCAGGGGGACAGGGGAAGTGTATGGCTACACCTTC	CASSRGTGEVYGYTF
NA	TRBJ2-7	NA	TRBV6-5	TGTGCCAGCAGTTACGAGGGGGGGATAGGTGGAGAGCAGTACTTC	CASSYEGGIGGEQYF
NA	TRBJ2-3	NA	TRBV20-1	TGCAGCCCCCTAGGCCAGCTAACGCAGTATTTT	CSPLGQLTQYF
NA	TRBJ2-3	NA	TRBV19	TGTGCCAGTAGTCAGACAGCATCTAGCACAGATACGCAGTATTTT	CASSQTASSTDTQYF